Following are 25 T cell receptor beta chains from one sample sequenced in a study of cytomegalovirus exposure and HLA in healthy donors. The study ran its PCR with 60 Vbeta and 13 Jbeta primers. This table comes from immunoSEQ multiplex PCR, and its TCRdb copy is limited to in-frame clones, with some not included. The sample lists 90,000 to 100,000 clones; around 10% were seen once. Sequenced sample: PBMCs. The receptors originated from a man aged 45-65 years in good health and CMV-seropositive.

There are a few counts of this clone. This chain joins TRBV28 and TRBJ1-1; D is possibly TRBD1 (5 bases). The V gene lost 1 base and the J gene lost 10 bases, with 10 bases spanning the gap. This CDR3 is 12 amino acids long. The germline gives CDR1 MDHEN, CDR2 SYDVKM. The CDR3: CASSLLDTRAFF. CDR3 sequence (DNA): TGTGCCAGCAGTTTATTGGACACCCGAGCTTTCTTT.

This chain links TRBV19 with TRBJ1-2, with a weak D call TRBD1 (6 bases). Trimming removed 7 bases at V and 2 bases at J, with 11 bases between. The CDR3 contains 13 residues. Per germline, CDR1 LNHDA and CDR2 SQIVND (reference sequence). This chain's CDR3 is CASTNRVNYGYTF. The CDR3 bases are TGTGCCAGTACGAACAGGGTGAACTATGGCTACACCTTC.

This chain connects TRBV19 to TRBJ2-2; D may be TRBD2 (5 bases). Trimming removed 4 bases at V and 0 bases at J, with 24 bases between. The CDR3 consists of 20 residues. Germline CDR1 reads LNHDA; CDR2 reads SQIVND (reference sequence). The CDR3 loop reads CASSNPTTPQRPANTGELFF. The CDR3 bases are TGTGCCAGTAGTAACCCCACAACGCCCCAGCGGCCAGCGAACACCGGGGAGCTGTTTTTT.

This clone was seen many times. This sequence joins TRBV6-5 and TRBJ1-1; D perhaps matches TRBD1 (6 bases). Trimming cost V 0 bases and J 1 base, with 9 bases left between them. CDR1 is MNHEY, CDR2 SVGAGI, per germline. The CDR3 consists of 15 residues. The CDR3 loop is CASSYSDRPNTEAFF. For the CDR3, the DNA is TGTGCCAGCAGTTACTCCGACAGGCCGAACACTGAAGCTTTCTTT.

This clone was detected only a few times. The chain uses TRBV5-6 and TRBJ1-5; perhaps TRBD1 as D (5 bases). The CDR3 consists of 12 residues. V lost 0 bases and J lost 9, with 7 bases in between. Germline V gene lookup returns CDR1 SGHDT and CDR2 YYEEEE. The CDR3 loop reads CASSLVGGPQHF. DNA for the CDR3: TGTGCCAGCAGCTTGGTCGGGGGGCCCCAGCATTTT.

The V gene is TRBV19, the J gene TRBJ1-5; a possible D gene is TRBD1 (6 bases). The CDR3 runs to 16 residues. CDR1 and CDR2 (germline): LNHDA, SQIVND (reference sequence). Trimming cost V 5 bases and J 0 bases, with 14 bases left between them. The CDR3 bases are TGTGCCAGTAGTTTACGAGGACAGTATAGCAATCAGCCCCAGCATTTT. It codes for CASSLRGQYSNQPQHF.

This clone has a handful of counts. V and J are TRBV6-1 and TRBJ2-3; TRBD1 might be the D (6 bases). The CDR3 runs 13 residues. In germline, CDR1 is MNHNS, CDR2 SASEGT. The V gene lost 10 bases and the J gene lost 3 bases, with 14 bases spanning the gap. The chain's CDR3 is CATGEVGTDTQYF. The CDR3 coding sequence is TGTGCCACAGGGGAAGTAGGAACAGATACGCAGTATTTT.

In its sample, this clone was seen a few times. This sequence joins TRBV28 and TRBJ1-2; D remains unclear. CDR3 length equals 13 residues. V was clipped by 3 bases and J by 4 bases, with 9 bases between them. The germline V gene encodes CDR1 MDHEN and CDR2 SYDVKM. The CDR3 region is CASSFPQSYGYTF. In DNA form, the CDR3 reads TGTGCCAGCAGTTTCCCCCAGTCCTATGGCTACACCTTC.

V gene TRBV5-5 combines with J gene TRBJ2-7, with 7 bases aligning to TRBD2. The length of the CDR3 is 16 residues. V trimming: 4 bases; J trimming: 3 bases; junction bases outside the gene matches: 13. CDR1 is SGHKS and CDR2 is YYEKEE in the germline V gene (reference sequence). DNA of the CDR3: TGTGCCAGCAGCCCCGCGGTCGGCGGGGGTATCTACGAGCAGTACTTC. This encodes CASSPAVGGGIYEQYF.

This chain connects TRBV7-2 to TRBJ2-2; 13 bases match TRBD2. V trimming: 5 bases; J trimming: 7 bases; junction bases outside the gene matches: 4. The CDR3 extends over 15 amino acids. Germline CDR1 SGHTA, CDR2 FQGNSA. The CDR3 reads CASSRLAGGFGELFF. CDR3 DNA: TGTGCCAGCAGCCGACTAGCGGGAGGTTTCGGGGAGCTGTTTTTT.

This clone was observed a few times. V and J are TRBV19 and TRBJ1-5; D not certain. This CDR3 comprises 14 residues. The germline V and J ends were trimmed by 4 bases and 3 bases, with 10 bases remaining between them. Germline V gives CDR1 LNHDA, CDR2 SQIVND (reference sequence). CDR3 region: CASSRQPINQPQHF. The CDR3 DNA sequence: TGTGCCAGTAGTAGACAACCAATCAATCAGCCCCAGCATTTT.

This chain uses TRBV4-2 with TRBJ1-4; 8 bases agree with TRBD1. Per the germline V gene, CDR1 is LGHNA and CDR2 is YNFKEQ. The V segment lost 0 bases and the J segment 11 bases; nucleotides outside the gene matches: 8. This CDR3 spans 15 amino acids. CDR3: CASSQDLTGEEKLFF. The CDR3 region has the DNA TGTGCCAGCAGCCAAGATCTGACAGGGGAGGAGAAACTGTTTTTT.

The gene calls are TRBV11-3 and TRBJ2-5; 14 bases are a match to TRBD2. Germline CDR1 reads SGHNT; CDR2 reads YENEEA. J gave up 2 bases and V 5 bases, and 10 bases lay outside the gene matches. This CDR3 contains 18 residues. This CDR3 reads CASSQGLAGGTLQETQYF. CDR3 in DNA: TGTGCCAGCAGCCAAGGACTAGCGGGAGGCACGCTACAAGAGACCCAGTACTTC.

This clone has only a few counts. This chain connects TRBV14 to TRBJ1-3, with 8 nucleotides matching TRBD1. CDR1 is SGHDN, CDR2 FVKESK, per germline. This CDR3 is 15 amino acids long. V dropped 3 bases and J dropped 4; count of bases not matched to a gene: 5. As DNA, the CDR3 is TGTGCCAGCAGCCATTACCGGGACAGGGGAAACACCATATATTTT. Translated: CASSHYRDRGNTIYF.

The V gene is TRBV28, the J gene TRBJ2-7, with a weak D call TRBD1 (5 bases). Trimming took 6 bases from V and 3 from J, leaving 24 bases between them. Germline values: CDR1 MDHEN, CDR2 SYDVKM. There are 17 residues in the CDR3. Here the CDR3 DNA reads TGTGCCAGCAGCCCTCCACCCCAGGCAGGGAAATACTACGAGCAGTACTTC. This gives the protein CASSPPPQAGKYYEQYF.

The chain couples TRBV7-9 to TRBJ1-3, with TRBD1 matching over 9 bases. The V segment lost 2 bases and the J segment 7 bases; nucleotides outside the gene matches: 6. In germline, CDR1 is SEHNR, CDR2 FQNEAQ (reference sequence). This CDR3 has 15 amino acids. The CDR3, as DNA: TGTGCCAGCAGCTTATCAAACAGGGGGCGGAACACCATATATTTT. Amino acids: CASSLSNRGRNTIYF.

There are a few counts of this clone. The CDR3: CASSKARLAGYWGETQYF. The DNA of the CDR3 is TGTGCCAGCAGCAAAGCCCGACTAGCGGGATACTGGGGAGAGACCCAGTACTTC. The chain is built from TRBV21-1 and TRBJ2-5; the table names TRBD2, a call not compared with the DNA. TRBV21-1 is a pseudogene. The length of the CDR3 is 18 residues.

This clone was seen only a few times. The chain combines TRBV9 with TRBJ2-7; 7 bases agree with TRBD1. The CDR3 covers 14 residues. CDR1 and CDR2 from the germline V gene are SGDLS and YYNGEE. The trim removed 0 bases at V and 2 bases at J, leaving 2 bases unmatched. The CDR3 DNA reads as TGTGCCAGCAGCGTAGGTCAGGGGGCCTACGAGCAGTACTTC. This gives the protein CASSVGQGAYEQYF.

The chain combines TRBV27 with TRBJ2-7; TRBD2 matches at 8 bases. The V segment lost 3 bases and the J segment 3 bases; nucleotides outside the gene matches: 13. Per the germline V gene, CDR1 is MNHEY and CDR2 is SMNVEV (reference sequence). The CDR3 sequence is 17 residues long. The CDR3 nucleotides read TGTGCCAGCAGTTTGACGTATCCGGGACTAGGAGACTACGAGCAGTACTTC. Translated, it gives CASSLTYPGLGDYEQYF.

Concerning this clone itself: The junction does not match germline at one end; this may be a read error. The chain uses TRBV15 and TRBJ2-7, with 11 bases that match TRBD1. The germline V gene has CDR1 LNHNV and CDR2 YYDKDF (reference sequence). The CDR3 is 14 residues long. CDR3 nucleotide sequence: TGTACCACCAGCGGGGACAGGGGGATCTCCGAGCAGTACTTC. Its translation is CTTSGDRGISEQYF.

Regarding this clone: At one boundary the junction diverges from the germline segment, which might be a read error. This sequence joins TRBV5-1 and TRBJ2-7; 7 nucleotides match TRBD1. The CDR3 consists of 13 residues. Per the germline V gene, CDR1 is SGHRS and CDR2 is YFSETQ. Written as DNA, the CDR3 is TGCGCCAGCAGCACGGACAGGTCCTCCGAGCAGTACTTC. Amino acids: CASSTDRSSEQYF.

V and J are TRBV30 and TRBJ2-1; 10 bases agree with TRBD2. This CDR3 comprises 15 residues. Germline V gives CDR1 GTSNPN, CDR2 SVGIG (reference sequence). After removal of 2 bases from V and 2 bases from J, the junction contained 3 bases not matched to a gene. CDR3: CAWSYSGRPYNEQFF. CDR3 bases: TGTGCCTGGAGTTATAGCGGGAGGCCCTACAATGAGCAGTTCTTC.

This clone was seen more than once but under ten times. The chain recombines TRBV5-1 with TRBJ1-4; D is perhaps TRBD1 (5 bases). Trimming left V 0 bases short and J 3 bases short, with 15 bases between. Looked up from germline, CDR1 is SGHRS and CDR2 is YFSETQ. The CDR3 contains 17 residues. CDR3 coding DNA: TGCGCCAGCAGCTTGGCGCCGGGAACGGGGGCTAATGAAAAACTGTTTTTT. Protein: CASSLAPGTGANEKLFF.

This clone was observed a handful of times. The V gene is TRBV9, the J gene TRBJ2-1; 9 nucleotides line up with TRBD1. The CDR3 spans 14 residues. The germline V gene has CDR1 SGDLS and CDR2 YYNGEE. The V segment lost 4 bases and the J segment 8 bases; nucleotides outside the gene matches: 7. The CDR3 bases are TGTGCCAGCAGCATACAGGACAGGGGTCATGAGCAGTTCTTC. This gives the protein CASSIQDRGHEQFF.

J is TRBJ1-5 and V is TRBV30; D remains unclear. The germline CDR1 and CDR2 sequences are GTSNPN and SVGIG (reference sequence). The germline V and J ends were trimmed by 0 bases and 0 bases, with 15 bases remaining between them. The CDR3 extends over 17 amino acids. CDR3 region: CAWSVPAGERSNQPQHF. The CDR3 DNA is TGTGCCTGGAGTGTACCAGCGGGAGAACGTAGCAATCAGCCCCAGCATTTT.